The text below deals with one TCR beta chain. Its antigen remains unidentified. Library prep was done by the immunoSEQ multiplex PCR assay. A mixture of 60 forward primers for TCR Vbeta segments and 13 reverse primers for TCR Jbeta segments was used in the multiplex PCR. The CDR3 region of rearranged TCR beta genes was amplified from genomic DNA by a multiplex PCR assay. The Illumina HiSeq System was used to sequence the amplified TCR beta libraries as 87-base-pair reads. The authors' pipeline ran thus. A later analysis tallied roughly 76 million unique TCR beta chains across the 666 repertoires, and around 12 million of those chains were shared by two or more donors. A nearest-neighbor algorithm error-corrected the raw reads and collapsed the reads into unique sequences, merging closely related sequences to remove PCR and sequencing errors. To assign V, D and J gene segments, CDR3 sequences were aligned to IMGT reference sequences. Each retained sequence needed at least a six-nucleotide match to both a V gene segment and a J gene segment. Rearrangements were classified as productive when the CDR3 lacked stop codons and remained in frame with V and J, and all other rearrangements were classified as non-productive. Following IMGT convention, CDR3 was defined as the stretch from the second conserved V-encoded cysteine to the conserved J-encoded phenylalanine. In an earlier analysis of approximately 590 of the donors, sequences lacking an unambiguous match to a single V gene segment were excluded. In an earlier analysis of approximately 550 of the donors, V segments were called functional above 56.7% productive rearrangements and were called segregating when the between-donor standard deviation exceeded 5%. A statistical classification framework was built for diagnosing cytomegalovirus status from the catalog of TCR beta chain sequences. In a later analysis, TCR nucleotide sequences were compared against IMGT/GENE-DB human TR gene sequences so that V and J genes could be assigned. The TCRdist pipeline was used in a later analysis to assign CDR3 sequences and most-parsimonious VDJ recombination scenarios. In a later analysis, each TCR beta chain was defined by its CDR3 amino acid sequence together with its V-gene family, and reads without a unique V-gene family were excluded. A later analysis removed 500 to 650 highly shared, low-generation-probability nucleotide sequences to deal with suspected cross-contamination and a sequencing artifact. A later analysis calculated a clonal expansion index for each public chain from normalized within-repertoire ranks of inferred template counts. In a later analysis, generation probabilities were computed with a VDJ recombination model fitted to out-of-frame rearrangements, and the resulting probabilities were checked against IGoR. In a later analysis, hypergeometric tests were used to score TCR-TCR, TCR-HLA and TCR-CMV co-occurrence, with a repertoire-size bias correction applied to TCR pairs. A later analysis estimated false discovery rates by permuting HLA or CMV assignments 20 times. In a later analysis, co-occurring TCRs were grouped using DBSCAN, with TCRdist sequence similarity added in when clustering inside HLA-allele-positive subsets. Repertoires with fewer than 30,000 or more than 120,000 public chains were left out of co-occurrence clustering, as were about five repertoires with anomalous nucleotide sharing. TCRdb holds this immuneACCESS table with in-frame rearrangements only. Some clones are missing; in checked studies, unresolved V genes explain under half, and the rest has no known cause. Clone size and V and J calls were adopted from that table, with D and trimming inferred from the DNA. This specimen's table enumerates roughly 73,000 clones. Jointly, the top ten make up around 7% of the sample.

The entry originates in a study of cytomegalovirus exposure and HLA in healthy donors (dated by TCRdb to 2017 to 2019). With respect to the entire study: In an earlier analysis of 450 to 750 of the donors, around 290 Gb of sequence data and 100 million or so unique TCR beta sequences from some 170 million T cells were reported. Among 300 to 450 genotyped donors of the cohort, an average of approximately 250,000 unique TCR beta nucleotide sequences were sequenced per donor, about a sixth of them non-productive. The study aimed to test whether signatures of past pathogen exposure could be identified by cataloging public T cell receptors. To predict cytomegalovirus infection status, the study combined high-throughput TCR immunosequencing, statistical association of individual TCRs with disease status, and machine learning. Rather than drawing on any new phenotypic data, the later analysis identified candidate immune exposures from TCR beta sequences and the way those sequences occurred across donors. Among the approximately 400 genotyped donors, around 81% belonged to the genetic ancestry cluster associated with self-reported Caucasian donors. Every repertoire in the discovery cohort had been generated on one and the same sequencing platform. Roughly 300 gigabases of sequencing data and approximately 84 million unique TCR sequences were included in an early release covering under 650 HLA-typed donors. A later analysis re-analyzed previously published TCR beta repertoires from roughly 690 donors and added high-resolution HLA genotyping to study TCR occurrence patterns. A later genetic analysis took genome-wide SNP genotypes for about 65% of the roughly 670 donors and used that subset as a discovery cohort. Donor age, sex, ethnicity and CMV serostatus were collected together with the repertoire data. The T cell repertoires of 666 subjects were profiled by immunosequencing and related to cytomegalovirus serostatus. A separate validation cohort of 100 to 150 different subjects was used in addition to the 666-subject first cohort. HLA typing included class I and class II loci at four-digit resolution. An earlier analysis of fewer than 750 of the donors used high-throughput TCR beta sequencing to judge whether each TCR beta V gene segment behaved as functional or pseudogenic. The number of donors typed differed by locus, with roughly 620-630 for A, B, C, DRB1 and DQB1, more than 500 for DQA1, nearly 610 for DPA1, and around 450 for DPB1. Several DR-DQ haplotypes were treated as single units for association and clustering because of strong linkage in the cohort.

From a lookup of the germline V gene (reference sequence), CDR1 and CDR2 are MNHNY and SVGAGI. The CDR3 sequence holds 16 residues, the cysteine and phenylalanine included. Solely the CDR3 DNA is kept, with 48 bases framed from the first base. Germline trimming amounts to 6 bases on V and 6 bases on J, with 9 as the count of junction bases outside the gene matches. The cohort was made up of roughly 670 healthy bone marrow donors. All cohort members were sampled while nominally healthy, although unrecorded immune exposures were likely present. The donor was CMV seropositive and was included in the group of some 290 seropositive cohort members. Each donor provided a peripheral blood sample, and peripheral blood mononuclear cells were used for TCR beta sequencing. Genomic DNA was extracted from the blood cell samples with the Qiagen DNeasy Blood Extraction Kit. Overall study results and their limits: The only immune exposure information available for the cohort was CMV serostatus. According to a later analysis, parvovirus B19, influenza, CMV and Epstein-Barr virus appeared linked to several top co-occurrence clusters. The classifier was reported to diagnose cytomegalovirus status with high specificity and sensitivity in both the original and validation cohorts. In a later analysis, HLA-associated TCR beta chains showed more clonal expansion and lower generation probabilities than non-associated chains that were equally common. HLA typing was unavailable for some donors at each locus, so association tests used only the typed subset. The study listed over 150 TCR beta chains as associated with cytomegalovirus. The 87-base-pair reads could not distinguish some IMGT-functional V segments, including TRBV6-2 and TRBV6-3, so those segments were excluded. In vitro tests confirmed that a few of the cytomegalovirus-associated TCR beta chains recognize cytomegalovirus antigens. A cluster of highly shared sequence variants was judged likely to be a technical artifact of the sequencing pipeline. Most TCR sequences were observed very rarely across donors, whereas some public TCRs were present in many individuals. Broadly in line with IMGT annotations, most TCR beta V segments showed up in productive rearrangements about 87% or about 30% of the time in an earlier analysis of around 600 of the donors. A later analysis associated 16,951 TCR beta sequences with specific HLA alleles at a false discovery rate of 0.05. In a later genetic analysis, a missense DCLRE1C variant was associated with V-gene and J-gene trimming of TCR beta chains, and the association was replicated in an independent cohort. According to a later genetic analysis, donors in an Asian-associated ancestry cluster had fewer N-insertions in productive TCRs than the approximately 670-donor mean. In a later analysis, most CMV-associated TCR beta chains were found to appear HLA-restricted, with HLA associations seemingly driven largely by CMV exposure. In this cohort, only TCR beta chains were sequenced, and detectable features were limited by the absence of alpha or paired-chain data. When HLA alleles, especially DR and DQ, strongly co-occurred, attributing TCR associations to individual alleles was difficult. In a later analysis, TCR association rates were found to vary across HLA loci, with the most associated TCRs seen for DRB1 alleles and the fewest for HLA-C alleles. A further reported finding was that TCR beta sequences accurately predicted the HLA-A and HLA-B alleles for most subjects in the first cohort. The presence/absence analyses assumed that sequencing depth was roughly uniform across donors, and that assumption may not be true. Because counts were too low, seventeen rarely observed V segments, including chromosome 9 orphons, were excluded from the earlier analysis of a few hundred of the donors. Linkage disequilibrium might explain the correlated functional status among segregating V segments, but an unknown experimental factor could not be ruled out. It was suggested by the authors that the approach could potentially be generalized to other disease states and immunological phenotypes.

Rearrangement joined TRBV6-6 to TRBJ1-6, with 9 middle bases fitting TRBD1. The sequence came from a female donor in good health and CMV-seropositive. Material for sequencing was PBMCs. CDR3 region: CASSDPGQGFNSPLHF. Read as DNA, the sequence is TGTGCCAGCAGCGACCCCGGACAGGGGTTTAATTCACCCCTCCACTTT.